One and the same sample provided the 2 T cell receptor beta chains below, sequenced in a study of post-analysis software for immune sequencing data. Study-wide results and caveats: Patients showed TRBV5-6, TRBV5-1 and TRBV20-1 among five TRBV segments more frequent than in controls.

Their recognized antigens are unknown. Every TCR beta cDNA library bore unique molecular identifiers. TCRdb passed the PCR reads through MiXCR, listing each CDR3 protein once. The sample lists hundreds of thousands of distinct CDR3 sequences, 25% to 30% seen once, with around 0.56% in the top ten. What was sequenced was blood. These receptors originate from a girl under 18 with multiple sclerosis.

This clonotype was seen a handful of times. The rearrangement links TRBV5-5 to TRBJ1-6; 7 nucleotides line up with TRBD1. V was clipped by 4 bases and J by 3 bases; unmatched bases: 13. This CDR3 contains 18 residues. Germline CDR1 reads SGHKS; CDR2 reads YYEKEE (reference sequence). The CDR3 DNA reads as TGTGCCAGCAGCCCGCTCGAGGGGGCTACTGACTATAATTCACCCCTCCACTTT. Translating gives CASSPLEGATDYNSPLHF.

The chain employs TRBV3-1 and TRBJ2-5; weak D call: TRBD2 (5 bases). Trimming shortened V by 1 base and J by 2 bases, and 11 bases separated the two germline ends. This CDR3 region has 15 residues. Germline V gene sequence: CDR1 LGHDT, CDR2 YNNKEL (reference sequence). CDR3 region: CASSQGQDSQETQYF. Written as DNA, the CDR3 is TGTGCCAGCAGCCAAGGGCAGGACTCTCAAGAGACCCAGTACTTC.